This T cell receptor beta chain was sequenced in a study of CD8 T cells in Susac syndrome. The germline V and J ends were trimmed by 4 bases and 5 bases, with 6 bases remaining between them. CDR1 is PRHDT, CDR2 FYEKMQ, per germline (reference sequence). The CDR3 is 12 amino acids. Random hexamers were used to reverse transcribe about 0.45 to 1 ug of RNA. It was immunoSEQ multiplex PCR that amplified TCR beta CDR3 across 54 Vbeta and 13 Jbeta. TCRdb passed the immunoSEQ multiplex PCR reads through MiXCR, listing each CDR3 protein once. The sample shows 100,000 to 150,000 distinct CDR3 sequences, 93% of them seen only once. Sequencing of TCR beta was carried out in blood CD8+ and CD4+ T cells. The multiple sclerosis controls consisted of treatment-naive patients with relapsing-remitting disease, either stable or active. The authors negatively isolated CD8+ and CD4+ T cells and FACS-enriched TEMRA cells.

The sample consisted of CD8+ T cells from PBMCs. The receptor was isolated from a human donor with multiple sclerosis. The V call is TRBV13, the J call TRBJ1-5, with unresolved D. The CDR3 reads CASSSADQPQHF. The CDR3, as DNA: TGTGCCAGCAGCTCGGCAGATCAGCCCCAGCATTTT.